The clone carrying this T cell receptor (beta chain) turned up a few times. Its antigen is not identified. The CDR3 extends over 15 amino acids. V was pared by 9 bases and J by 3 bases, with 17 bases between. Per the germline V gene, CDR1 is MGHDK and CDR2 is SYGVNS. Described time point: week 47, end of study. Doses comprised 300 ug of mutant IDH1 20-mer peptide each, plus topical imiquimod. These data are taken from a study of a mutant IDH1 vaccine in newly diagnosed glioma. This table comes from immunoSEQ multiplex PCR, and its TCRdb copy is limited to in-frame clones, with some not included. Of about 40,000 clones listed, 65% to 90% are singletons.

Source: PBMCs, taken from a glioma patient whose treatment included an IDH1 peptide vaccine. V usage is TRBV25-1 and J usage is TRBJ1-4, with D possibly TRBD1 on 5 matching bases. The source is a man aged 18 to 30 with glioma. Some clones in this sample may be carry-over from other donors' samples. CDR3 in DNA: TGTGCCAGTAGGGGTCGGGGGGTACCTAATGAAAAACTGTTTTTT. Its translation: CASRGRGVPNEKLFF.